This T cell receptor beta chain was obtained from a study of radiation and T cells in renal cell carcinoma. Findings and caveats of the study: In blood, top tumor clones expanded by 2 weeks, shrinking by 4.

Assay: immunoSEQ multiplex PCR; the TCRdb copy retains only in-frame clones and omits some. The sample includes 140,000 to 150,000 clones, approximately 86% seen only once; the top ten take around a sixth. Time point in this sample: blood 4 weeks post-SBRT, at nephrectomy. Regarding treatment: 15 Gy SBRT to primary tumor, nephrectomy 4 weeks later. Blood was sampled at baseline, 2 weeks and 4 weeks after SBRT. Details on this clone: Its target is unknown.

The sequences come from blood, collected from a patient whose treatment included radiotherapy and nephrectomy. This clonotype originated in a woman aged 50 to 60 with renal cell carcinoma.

CDR3 loop: CASSVPGDEADTIYF. The CDR3, as DNA: TGTGCCAGCAGCGTTCCAGGGGATGAGGCGGACACCATATATTTT. This rearrangement joins TRBV9 to TRBJ1-3, with D perhaps TRBD1 (6 bases). Trimming removed 2 bases at V and 8 bases at J, with 17 bases between. CDR1 is SGDLS and CDR2 is YYNGEE in the germline V gene. The CDR3 spans 15 residues.